This TCR beta chain was identified in a study of blood T cell repertoires in COVID-19. Overall study: Material from acute and convalescent COVID-19 was sourced from the United States, Italy and Spain.

Trimming took off 1 base at V and 2 bases at J, with 9 bases between the two ends. The CDR3 covers 15 residues. Germline V CDR1 and CDR2: LGHDT, YNNKEL (reference sequence). Original processing notes: Estimation of nucleated cell counts relied on the amplification of reference gene primers. The assay was immunoSEQ multiplex PCR, and TCRdb's table has in-frame clones only and misses some. Clonal size and the V and J genes are those of that table, whereas D and trimming came from the DNA. The profile shows 300,000 to 350,000 clones, 90% to 95% of them singletons. Participants had their cohort set by participant-reported clinical history.

The receptor comes from a woman aged 30 to 39 who had been exposed to COVID-19. V usage is TRBV3-1 (or the pseudogene TRBV3-2) and J usage is TRBJ1-5, with D possibly being TRBD1 (5 bases). Specimen: PBMCs or T cells enriched from blood (not recorded which). CDR3 amino acids: CASSQGTLRNQPQHF. In nucleotides, the CDR3 is TGTGCCAGCAGCCAAGGGACACTTCGCAATCAGCCCCAGCATTTT.